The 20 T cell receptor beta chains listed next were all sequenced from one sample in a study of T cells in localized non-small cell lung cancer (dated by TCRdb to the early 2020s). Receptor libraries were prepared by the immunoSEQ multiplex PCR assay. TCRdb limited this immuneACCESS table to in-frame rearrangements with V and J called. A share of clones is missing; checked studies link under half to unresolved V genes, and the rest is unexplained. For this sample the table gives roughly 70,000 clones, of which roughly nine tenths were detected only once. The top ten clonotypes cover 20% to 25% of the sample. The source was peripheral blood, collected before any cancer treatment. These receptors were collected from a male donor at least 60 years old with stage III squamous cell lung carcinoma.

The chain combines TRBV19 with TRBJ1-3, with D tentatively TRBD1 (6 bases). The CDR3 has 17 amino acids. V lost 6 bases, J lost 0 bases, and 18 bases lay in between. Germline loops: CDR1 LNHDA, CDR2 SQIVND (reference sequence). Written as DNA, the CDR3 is TGTGCCAGTAGGGGGGCCCCGGGACGGCCCTCTGGAAACACCATATATTTT. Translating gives CASRGAPGRPSGNTIYF.

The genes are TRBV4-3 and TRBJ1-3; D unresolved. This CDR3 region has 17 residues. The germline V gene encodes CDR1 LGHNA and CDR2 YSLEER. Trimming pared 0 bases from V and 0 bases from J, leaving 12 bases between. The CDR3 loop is CASSQEGKQFSGNTIYF. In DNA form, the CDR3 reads TGCGCCAGCAGCCAAGAAGGGAAACAGTTCTCTGGAAACACCATATATTTT.

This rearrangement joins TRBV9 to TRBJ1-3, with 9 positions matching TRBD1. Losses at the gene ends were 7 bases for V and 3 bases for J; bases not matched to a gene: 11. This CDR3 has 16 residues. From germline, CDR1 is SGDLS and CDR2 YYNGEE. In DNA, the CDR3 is TGTGCCAGCGGAATTGAGGGACAGGGAAGTGGAAACACCATATATTTT. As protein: CASGIEGQGSGNTIYF.

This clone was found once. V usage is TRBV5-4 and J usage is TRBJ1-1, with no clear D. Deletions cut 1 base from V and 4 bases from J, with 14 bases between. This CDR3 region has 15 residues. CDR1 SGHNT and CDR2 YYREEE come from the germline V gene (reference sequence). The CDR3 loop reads CASSLSSGRTTEAFF. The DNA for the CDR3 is TGTGCCAGCAGCTTGAGTTCGGGAAGGACCACTGAAGCTTTCTTT.

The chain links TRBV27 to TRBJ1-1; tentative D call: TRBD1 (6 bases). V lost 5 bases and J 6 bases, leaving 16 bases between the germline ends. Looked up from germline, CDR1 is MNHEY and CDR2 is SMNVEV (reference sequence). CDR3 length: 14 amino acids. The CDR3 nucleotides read TGTGCCAGCAGTAAGGGACTCAGGGGATCTGAAGCTTTCTTT. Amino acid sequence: CASSKGLRGSEAFF.

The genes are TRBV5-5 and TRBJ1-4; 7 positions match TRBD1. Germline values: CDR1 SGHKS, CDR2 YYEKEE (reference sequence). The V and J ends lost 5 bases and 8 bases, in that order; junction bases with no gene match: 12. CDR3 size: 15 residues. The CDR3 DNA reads TGTGCCAGCAGTTACCTCAGGGGGGCGCGGGAAAAACTGTTTTTT. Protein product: CASSYLRGAREKLFF. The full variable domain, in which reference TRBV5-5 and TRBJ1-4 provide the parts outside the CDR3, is DAGVTQSPTHLIKTRGQQVTLRCSPISGHKSVSWYQQVLGQGPQFIFQYYEKEERGRGNFPDRFSARQFPNYSSELNVNALLLGDSALYLCASSYLRGAREKLFFGSGTQLSVL.

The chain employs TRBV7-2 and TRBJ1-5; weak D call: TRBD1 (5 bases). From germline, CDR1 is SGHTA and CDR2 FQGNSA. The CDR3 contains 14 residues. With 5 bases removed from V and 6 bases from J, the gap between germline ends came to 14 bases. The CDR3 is CASSHEGRAQPQHF. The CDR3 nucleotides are TGTGCCAGCAGCCACGAGGGGAGAGCTCAGCCCCAGCATTTT.

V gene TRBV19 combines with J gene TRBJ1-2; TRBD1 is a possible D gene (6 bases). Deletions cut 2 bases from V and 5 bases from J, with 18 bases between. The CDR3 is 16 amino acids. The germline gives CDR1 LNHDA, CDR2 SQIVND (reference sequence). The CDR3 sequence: CASSIKGGIAGYGYTF. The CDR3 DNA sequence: TGTGCCAGTAGTATAAAGGGGGGCATAGCAGGTTATGGCTACACCTTC. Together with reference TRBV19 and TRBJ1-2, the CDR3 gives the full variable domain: DGGITQSPKYLFRKEGQNVTLSCEQNLNHDAMYWYRQDPGQGLRLIYYSQIVNDFQKGDIAEGYSVSREKKESFPLTVTSAQKNPTAFYLCASSIKGGIAGYGYTFGSGTRLTVV.

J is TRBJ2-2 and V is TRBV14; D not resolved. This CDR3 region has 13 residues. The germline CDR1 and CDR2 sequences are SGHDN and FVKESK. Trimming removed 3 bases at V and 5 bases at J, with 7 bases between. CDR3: CASSHKATGELFF. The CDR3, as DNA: TGTGCCAGCAGCCATAAGGCTACCGGGGAGCTGTTTTTT. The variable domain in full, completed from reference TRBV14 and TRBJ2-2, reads EAGVTQFPSHSVIEKGQTVTLRCDPISGHDNLYWYRRVMGKEIKFLLHFVKESKQDESGMPNNRFLAERTGGTYSTLKVQPAELEDSGVYFCASSHKATGELFFGEGSRLTVL.

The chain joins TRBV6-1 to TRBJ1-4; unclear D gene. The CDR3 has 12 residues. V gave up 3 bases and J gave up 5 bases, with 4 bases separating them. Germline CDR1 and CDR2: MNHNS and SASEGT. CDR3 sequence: CASSEGNEKLFF. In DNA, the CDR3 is TGTGCCAGCAGTGAGGGGAATGAAAAACTGTTTTTT.

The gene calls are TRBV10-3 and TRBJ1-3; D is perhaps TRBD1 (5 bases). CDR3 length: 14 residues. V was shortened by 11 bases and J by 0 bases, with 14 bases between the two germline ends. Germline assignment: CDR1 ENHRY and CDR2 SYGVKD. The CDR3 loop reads CAVGGMSSGNTIYF. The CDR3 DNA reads TGTGCCGTCGGGGGGATGAGCTCTGGAAACACCATATATTTT.

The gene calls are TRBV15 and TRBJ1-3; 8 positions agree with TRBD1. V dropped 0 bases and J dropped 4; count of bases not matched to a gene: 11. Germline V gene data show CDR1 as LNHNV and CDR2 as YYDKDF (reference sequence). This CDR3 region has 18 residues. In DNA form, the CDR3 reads TGTGCCACCAGCAGAGATCGAGGGGAAGACAGGGGAGGAAACACCATATATTTT. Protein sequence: CATSRDRGEDRGGNTIYF.

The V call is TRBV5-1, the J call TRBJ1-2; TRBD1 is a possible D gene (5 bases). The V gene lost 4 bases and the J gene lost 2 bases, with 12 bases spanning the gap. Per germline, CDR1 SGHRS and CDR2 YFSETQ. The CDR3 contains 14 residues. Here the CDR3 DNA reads TGCGCCAGCAGCGGGGGGACTGTCAACTATGGCTACACCTTC. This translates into CASSGGTVNYGYTF.

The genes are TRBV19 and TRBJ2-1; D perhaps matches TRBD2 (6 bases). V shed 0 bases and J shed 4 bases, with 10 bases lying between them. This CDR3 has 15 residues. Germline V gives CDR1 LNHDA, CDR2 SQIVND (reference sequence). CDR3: CASSIDSAGYNEQFF. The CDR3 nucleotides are TGTGCCAGTAGTATAGATTCTGCGGGATACAATGAGCAGTTCTTC. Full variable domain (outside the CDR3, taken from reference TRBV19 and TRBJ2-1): DGGITQSPKYLFRKEGQNVTLSCEQNLNHDAMYWYRQDPGQGLRLIYYSQIVNDFQKGDIAEGYSVSREKKESFPLTVTSAQKNPTAFYLCASSIDSAGYNEQFFGPGTRLTVL.

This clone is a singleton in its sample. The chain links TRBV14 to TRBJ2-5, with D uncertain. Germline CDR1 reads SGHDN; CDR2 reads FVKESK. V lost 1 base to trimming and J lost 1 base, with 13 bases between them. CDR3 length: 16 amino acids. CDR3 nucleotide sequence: TGTGCCAGCAGCCAAGCCAATTGGGCCTTCCAAGAGACCCAGTACTTC. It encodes CASSQANWAFQETQYF.

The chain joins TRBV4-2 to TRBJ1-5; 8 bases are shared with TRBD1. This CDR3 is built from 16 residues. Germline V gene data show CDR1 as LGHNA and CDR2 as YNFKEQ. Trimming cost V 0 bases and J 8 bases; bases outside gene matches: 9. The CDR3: CASSQDPRAGGEPQHF. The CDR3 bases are TGTGCCAGCAGCCAAGATCCGAGGGCAGGGGGCGAGCCCCAGCATTTT.

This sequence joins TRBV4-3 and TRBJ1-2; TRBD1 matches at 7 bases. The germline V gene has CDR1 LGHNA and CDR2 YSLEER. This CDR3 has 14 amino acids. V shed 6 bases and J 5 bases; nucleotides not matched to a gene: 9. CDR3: CASSPRQGRYGYTF. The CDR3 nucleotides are TGCGCCAGCAGTCCTAGACAGGGACGGTATGGCTACACCTTC.

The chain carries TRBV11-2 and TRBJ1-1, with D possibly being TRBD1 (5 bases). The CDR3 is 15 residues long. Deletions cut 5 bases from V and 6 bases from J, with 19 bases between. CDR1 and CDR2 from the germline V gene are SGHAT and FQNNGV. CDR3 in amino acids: CASSPAGWGSAEAFF. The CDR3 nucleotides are TGTGCCAGCAGCCCCGCCGGTTGGGGGTCGGCTGAAGCTTTCTTT.

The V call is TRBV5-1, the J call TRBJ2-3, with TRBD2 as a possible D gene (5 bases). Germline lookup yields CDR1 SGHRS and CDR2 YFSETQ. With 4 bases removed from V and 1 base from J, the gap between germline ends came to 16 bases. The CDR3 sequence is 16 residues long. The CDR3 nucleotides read TGCGCCAGCAGCATCGACGGGGTCTTAGGCACAGATACGCAGTATTTT. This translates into CASSIDGVLGTDTQYF.

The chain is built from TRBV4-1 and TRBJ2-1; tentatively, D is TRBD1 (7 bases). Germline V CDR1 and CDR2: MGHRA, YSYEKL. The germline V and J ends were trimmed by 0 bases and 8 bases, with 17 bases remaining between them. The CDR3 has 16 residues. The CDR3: CASSQDRRGVYDEQFF. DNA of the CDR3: TGCGCCAGCAGCCAAGATCGCAGGGGGGTTTATGATGAGCAGTTCTTC.